Each of the 30 T cell receptor beta chains below was sequenced from the same sample in a study of post-analysis software for immune sequencing data. TCR beta cDNA libraries had unique molecular identifiers. TCRdb re-called the PCR reads through MiXCR, storing one row per CDR3 protein. The sample shows around 700,000 distinct CDR3 sequences, 59% of them seen only once. Study results and caveats: About five TRBV segments were more frequent in patients than controls; TRBV5-6, TRBV5-1 and TRBV20-1 belonged to this group.

Antigen specificity for these receptors is unknown. Sequenced sample: blood. These receptors came from a girl aged 2 to 10 with multiple sclerosis.

The rearrangement links TRBV10-3 to TRBJ2-7; 11 bases line up with TRBD2. With 6 bases clipped from V and 3 bases from J, the junction kept 7 bases outside the gene matches. Germline CDR1 reads ENHRY; CDR2 reads SYGVKD. The CDR3 sequence is 15 residues long. DNA of the CDR3: TGTGCCATCAGCGACCTGACTAGCGGGAACTACGAGCAGTACTTC. The encoded protein is CAISDLTSGNYEQYF.

This clonotype was found a few times. The J gene is TRBJ1-2, the V gene TRBV11-2; tentatively, D is TRBD1 (5 bases). V was clipped by 4 bases and J by 8 bases, with 23 bases between them. The CDR3 runs to 16 residues. Germline CDR1 is SGHAT and CDR2 is FQNNGV. The DNA for the CDR3 is TGTGCCAGCAGCTCCGAGGTGGTTTTGCCAGGGATGGGCTACACCTTC. This gives the protein CASSSEVVLPGMGYTF.

The V gene is TRBV10-3, the J gene TRBJ2-1, with 12 bases fitting TRBD2. This CDR3 region has 13 residues. The V gene's germline CDR1 is ENHRY and CDR2 SYGVKD. Trimming cost V 6 bases and J 6 bases; bases outside gene matches: 0. CDR3 in DNA: TGTGCCATCAGGACTAGCGGGAGCAATGAGCAGTTCTTC. Protein product: CAIRTSGSNEQFF.

The J gene is TRBJ1-5, the V gene TRBV5-1; a weak D match, TRBD1 (5 bases). The CDR3 is 16 amino acids. V dropped 0 bases and J dropped 3 bases, with 13 bases sitting between them. The germline gives CDR1 SGHRS, CDR2 YFSETQ. This chain's CDR3 is CASSLGGQGANQPQHF. For the CDR3, the DNA is TGCGCCAGCAGCTTGGGAGGGCAGGGCGCCAATCAGCCCCAGCATTTT.

This clonotype was counted a few times. The chain employs TRBV21-1 and TRBJ2-1; the table gives TRBD1 as D, unverified against the DNA. TRBV21-1 is labeled a pseudogene. This CDR3 contains 15 residues. CDR3 in DNA: TGTGCCAGCAGCACACAAGAGGCAGGGGAAAGAGAGCAGTTCTTC. Protein product: CASSTQEAGEREQFF.

V usage is TRBV5-1 and J usage is TRBJ1-6, with 7 bases lining up with TRBD1. V dropped 4 bases and J dropped 7; count of bases not matched to a gene: 11. Looked up from germline, CDR1 is SGHRS and CDR2 is YFSETQ. The length of the CDR3 is 16 residues. The CDR3 is CASSRSDGTANSPLHF. CDR3 coding DNA: TGCGCCAGCAGCCGTTCCGATGGGACAGCCAATTCACCCCTCCACTTT.

The chain links TRBV5-1 to TRBJ2-3; D unclear. Germline assignment: CDR1 SGHRS and CDR2 YFSETQ. Trimming left V 0 bases short and J 0 bases short, with 8 bases between. The CDR3 runs 15 residues. CDR3 nucleotide sequence: TGCGCCAGCAGCTTGGCACAGTCTAGCACAGATACGCAGTATTTT. Protein: CASSLAQSSTDTQYF.

Only a few counts were recorded for this clonotype. The junction differs from germline at one of its ends, possibly a read error. The chain is built from TRBV6-5 and TRBJ2-1; TRBD1 is a possible D gene (5 bases). The length of the CDR3 is 14 residues. The germline gives CDR1 MNHEY, CDR2 SVGAGI. The CDR3 coding sequence is TGTGCCGGCAGTTCAGGGCCACCAAACCATGAGCAGTTCTTC. It specifies CAGSSGPPNHEQFF.

This clonotype was counted between two and nine times. The gene calls are TRBV5-1 and TRBJ2-1; TRBD1 is a possible D gene (6 bases). The CDR3 spans 15 residues. The V end lost 0 bases, the J end lost 3 bases, and 10 bases lay between the germline ends. Germline V gene data show CDR1 as SGHRS and CDR2 as YFSETQ. CDR3 amino acids: CASSLGWDNYNEQFF. CDR3 coding DNA: TGCGCCAGCAGCTTGGGTTGGGACAACTACAATGAGCAGTTCTTC.

Comments on this clonotype: One junction end disagrees with the germline gene, perhaps due to a read error. The V and J genes are TRBV7-2 and TRBJ2-5; no definite D call. This CDR3 is built from 14 residues. Germline CDR1 SGHTA, CDR2 FQGNSA. DNA of the CDR3: TGTGTCAGCAGCCCGCAATGGTCCCAAGAGACCCAGTACTTC. The encoded protein is CVSSPQWSQETQYF.

This rearrangement joins TRBV6-5 to TRBJ2-5, with 9 bases fitting TRBD1. TRBJ2-7 explains the end of the DNA better; the J call may be wrong. The CDR3 totals 16 residues. Germline CDR1 reads MNHEY; CDR2 reads SVGAGI. The CDR3 region is CASSRRTGTGTHEQYF. CDR3 bases: TGTGCCAGCAGCCGAAGGACCGGGACAGGGACCCACGAGCAGTACTTC.

The gene calls are TRBV27 and TRBJ2-5; 10 positions agree with TRBD2. V trimming: 3 bases; J trimming: 9 bases; junction bases outside the gene matches: 7. The CDR3 has 14 residues. Germline V gene sequence: CDR1 MNHEY, CDR2 SMNVEV (reference sequence). CDR3 in amino acids: CASSFWASGRSQYF. DNA for the CDR3: TGTGCCAGCAGTTTTTGGGCTAGCGGGAGATCCCAGTACTTC.

This sequence joins TRBV11-2 and TRBJ2-7; perhaps D is TRBD1 or TRBD2 (5 bases each). The CDR3 is made up of 13 amino acids. The germline V and J ends were trimmed by 8 bases and 6 bases, with 17 bases remaining between them. The germline gives CDR1 SGHAT, CDR2 FQNNGV. CDR3 nucleotide sequence: TGTGCCAGCTCCCCCTCGAGGGGTCTCGAGCAGTACTTC. Its protein is CASSPSRGLEQYF.

The V and J genes are TRBV10-3 and TRBJ1-2, with D uncertain. The CDR3 consists of 14 residues. The V end lost 4 bases, the J end lost 2 bases, and 11 bases lay between the germline ends. The germline gives CDR1 ENHRY, CDR2 SYGVKD. The CDR3 sequence: CAISAPGRNYGYTF. DNA for the CDR3: TGTGCCATCAGTGCCCCGGGTCGGAACTATGGCTACACCTTC.

This clonotype was picked up a small number of times. The DNA for the CDR3 is TGCGCCAGCAGCCAAGATCTGGTCCAGGGATCGCAGTTCTTC. Protein product: CASSQDLVQGSQFF. The chain combines TRBV4-3 with TRBJ2-1; weak D call: TRBD1 (5 bases). Germline CDR1 and CDR2: LGHNA and YSLEER. The CDR3 contains 14 residues. The germline V and J ends were trimmed by 0 bases and 12 bases, with 15 bases remaining between them.

The chain combines TRBV20-1 with TRBJ2-7; D perhaps matches TRBD1 (7 bases). Trimming took off 6 bases at V and 6 bases at J, with 18 bases between the two ends. The CDR3 runs to 13 residues. The germline CDR1 and CDR2 sequences are DFQATT and SNEGSKA (reference sequence). Written as DNA, the CDR3 is TGCAGTGCAAGGAGGGGACAGTTGCCCGAGCAGTACTTC. Its translation is CSARRGQLPEQYF.

The chain employs TRBV27 and TRBJ2-5; TRBD2 aligns across 8 bases. This CDR3 is 14 amino acids long. Unmatched junction bases numbered 11, after V lost 7 bases and J lost 7 bases. CDR1 is MNHEY and CDR2 is SMNVEV in the germline V gene (reference sequence). Written as DNA, the CDR3 is TGTGCCAGCACCACAATCAGCGGGAGCGGGACCCAGTACTTC. It yields the protein CASTTISGSGTQYF.

This clonotype was seen once. CDR3 loop: CSVVGATNYGYTF. The CDR3 nucleotides are TGCAGCGTTGTAGGGGCAACGAACTATGGCTACACCTTC. The V gene is TRBV29-1, the J gene TRBJ1-2; D is perhaps TRBD1 (5 bases). The CDR3 contains 13 residues. V gave up 4 bases and J gave up 2 bases, with 11 bases separating them. Germline V gives CDR1 SQVTM, CDR2 ANQGSEA.

This clonotype appeared a few times. The genes are TRBV5-1 and TRBJ2-5; D remains ambiguous. V lost 1 base and J lost 1, with 8 bases in between. Germline values: CDR1 SGHRS, CDR2 YFSETQ. This CDR3 is built from 14 residues. CDR3: CASSLLQGQETQYF. In DNA, the CDR3 is TGCGCCAGCAGCTTGTTACAAGGCCAAGAGACCCAGTACTTC. The variable domain in full, with the rest retrieved from reference TRBV5-1 and TRBJ2-5, is KAGVTQTPRYLIKTRGQQVTLSCSPISGHRSVSWYQQTPGQGLQFLFEYFSETQRNKGNFPGRFSGRQFSNSRSEMNVSTLELGDSALYLCASSLLQGQETQYFGPGTRLLVL.

The J gene is TRBJ2-1, the V gene TRBV5-1; D ambiguous. Germline CDR1 SGHRS, CDR2 YFSETQ. The germline V and J ends were trimmed by 6 bases and 0 bases, with 10 bases remaining between them. There are 14 residues in the CDR3. This chain's CDR3 is CASTKTSSYNEQFF. The CDR3 DNA reads TGCGCCAGCACCAAAACGAGCTCCTACAATGAGCAGTTCTTC.

The sample holds one count of this clonotype. The chain has TRBV20-1 and TRBJ2-2; 10 bases match TRBD2. Germline loops: CDR1 DFQATT, CDR2 SNEGSKA (reference sequence). CDR3 length equals 16 residues. The V gene end was trimmed by 0 bases and the J gene end by 5 bases; junction bases not matched to a gene: 6. As DNA, the CDR3 is TGCAGTGCTAGAGATGCTAGCGGGAGTCTTACCGGGGAGCTGTTTTTT. Its protein product is CSARDASGSLTGELFF.

The gene calls are TRBV4-1 and TRBJ1-5, with D tentatively TRBD1 (6 bases). This CDR3 is built from 17 residues. In germline, CDR1 is MGHRA, CDR2 YSYEKL. With 0 bases removed from V and 1 base from J, the gap between germline ends came to 13 bases. The CDR3 sequence is CASSQDPPGVSNQPQHF. In nucleotides, the CDR3 is TGCGCCAGCAGCCAAGATCCCCCAGGGGTAAGCAATCAGCCCCAGCATTTT.

The J gene is TRBJ1-5, the V gene TRBV7-2; a weak D match, TRBD1 (5 bases). The CDR3 is 13 residues long. The germline V gene encodes CDR1 SGHTA and CDR2 FQGNSA. Trimming cost V 2 bases and J 6 bases, with 8 bases left between them. CDR3 protein: CASSLQGPQPQHF. In DNA, the CDR3 is TGTGCCAGCAGCTTACAGGGACCTCAGCCCCAGCATTTT. Full variable domain (missing parts from reference TRBV7-2 and TRBJ1-5): GAGVSQSPSNKVTEKGKDVELRCDPISGHTALYWYRQSLGQGLEFLIYFQGNSAPDKSGLPSDRFSAERTGGSVSTLTIQRTQQEDSAVYLCASSLQGPQPQHFGDGTRLSIL.

The sample holds a few counts of this clonotype. V and J are TRBV10-2 and TRBJ2-5, with D unresolved. The J call may be in error: the DNA end matches TRBJ2-7 better. This CDR3 has 15 amino acids. Germline V CDR1 and CDR2: WSHSY, SAAADI. This CDR3 reads CASSESSLSDYEQYF. Written as DNA, the CDR3 is TGCGCCAGCAGTGAGTCATCTTTGTCCGATTACGAGCAGTACTTC.

This rearrangement joins TRBV12-3 or TRBV12-4 to TRBJ1-1; D not resolved. CDR3 length: 12 amino acids. V lost 5 bases, J lost 6 bases, and 10 bases lay in between. Here the CDR3 reads CASSPDTSEAFF. DNA for the CDR3: TGTGCCAGCAGTCCTGACACGTCTGAAGCTTTCTTT.

J is TRBJ2-3 and V is TRBV12-3 or TRBV12-4; TRBD2 is a possible D gene (5 bases). The ends were cut back, 6 bases at V and 5 bases at J, with 18 bases in the middle. This CDR3 is built from 15 residues. In DNA form, the CDR3 reads TGTGCCAGCAGCCCCCTGATACGGGGTAGAGATACGCAGTATTTT. As protein: CASSPLIRGRDTQYF.

The J gene is TRBJ2-1, the V gene TRBV23-1; 9 nucleotides agree with TRBD2. TRBV23-1 is an ORF for which the function is uncertain. This CDR3 comprises 21 residues. With 4 bases clipped from V and 4 bases from J, the junction kept 23 bases outside the gene matches. CDR3 nucleotide sequence: TGCGCCAGCAGTCCCCAGGGGCCAGGTGAAAGCGGGAGGCCGTCATACAATGAGCAGTTCTTC. It translates to CASSPQGPGESGRPSYNEQFF.

V is TRBV9 and J is TRBJ2-5; either TRBD1 or TRBD2 may fit D (5 bases each). V was trimmed by 4 bases and J by 1 base, leaving 11 bases between them. This CDR3 has 14 amino acids. Germline loops: CDR1 SGDLS, CDR2 YYNGEE. CDR3 sequence: CASSPGTRQETQYF. The CDR3 DNA reads as TGTGCCAGCAGCCCCGGGACGCGCCAAGAGACCCAGTACTTC.

The CDR3 coding sequence is TGCAGCGTTGAATCGGGACAGGACGGCACAGATACGCAGTATTTT. It encodes CSVESGQDGTDTQYF. The chain recombines TRBV29-1 with TRBJ2-3, with 8 bases that match TRBD1. There are 15 residues in the CDR3. J was trimmed by 1 base and V by 2 bases; bases with no gene match: 5. Germline V gene lookup returns CDR1 SQVTM and CDR2 ANQGSEA.

This chain joins TRBV9 and TRBJ1-1; possibly TRBD1 for D (6 bases). Trimming pared 4 bases from V and 3 bases from J, leaving 16 bases between. The CDR3 covers 15 residues. The germline gives CDR1 SGDLS, CDR2 YYNGEE. CDR3 in amino acids: CASSPSGGLHTEAFF. The CDR3 nucleotides are TGTGCCAGCAGCCCCAGTGGGGGGCTGCACACTGAAGCTTTCTTT.